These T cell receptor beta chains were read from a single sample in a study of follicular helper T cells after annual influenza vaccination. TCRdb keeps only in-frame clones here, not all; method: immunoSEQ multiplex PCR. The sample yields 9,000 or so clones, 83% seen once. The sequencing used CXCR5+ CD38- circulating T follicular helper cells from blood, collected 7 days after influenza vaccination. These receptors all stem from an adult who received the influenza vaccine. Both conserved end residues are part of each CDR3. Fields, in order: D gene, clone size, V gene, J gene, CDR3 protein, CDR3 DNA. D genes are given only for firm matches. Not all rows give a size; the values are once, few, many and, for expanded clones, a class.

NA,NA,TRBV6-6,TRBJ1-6,CASSRPDRGNSPLHF,TGTGCCAGCAGCCGCCCCGACCGGGGTAATTCACCCCTCCACTTT
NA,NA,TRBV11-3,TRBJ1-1,CASSLGVGNTEAFF,TGTGCCAGCAGCTTAGGGGTAGGGAACACTGAAGCTTTCTTT
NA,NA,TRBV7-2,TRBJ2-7,CASSPGTGLGNYEQYF,TGTGCCAGCAGTCCCGGGACGGGCCTAGGAAACTACGAGCAGTACTTC
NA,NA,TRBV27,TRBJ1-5,CASSFSGPHQPQHF,TGTGCCAGCAGTTTTTCAGGGCCCCATCAGCCCCAGCATTTT
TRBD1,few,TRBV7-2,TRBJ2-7,CASSLRDSSYEQYF,TGTGCCAGCAGCTTAAGGGACAGCTCCTACGAGCAGTACTTC
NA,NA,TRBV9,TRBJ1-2,CASSGAPTAGAEGYTF,TGTGCCAGCAGCGGAGCGCCTACGGCAGGGGCGGAAGGCTACACCTTC
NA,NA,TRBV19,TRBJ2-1,CASSIDQLAIEQFF,TGTGCCAGTAGTATAGATCAATTAGCGATAGAGCAGTTCTTC
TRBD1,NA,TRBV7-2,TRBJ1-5,CASSLAPGTGRSQPQHF,TGTGCCAGCAGCTTAGCCCCTGGGACAGGCAGGAGTCAGCCCCAGCATTTT
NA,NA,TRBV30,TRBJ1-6,CAWKEPNSPLHF,TGTGCCTGGAAAGAACCGAATTCACCCCTCCACTTT
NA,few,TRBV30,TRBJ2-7,CAWATGDPYEQYF,TGTGCCTGGGCGACGGGGGACCCCTACGAGCAGTACTTC
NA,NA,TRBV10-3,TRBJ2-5,CAISDRQETQYF,TGTGCCATCTCCGACAGGCAAGAGACCCAGTACTTC
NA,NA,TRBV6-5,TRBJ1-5,CASRDGNQPQHF,TGTGCCAGCAGAGACGGGAATCAGCCCCAGCATTTT
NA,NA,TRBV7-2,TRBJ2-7,CASSEGISYEQYF,TGTGCCAGCAGCGAGGGGATCTCCTACGAGCAGTACTTC
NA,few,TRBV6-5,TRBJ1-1,CASSLQGLDTEAFF,TGTGCCAGCAGTTTGCAGGGATTGGACACTGAAGCTTTCTTT
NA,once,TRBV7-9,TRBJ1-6,CASSLEANSPLHF,TGTGCCAGCAGCTTAGAAGCCAATTCACCCCTCCACTTT
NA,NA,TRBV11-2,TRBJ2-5,CASSLGAGNRETQYF,TGTGCCAGCAGCTTAGGGGCAGGAAATCGGGAGACCCAGTACTTC
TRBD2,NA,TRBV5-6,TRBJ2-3,CASSTRGADTQYF,TGTGCCAGCAGCACCCGGGGGGCAGATACGCAGTATTTT
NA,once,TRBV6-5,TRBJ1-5,CASSPPGGNQPQHF,TGTGCCAGCAGTCCCCCGGGGGGCAATCAGCCCCAGCATTTT
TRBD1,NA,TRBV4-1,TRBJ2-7,CASSQDGNDRVGEQYF,TGCGCCAGCAGCCAAGATGGAAATGACAGGGTGGGCGAGCAGTACTTC
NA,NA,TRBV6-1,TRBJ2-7,CASGRSREQYF,TGTGCCAGCGGGCGGAGTAGGGAGCAGTACTTC
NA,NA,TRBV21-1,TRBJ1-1,CASRGALATHCTEAFF,TGTGCCAGCAGAGGGGCCCTAGCTACACATTGCACTGAAGCTTTCTTT
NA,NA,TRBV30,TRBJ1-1,CAWKKGMNTEAFF,TGTGCCTGGAAAAAAGGGATGAACACTGAAGCTTTCTTT
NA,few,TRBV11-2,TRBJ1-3,CASSPRGTGNTIYF,TGTGCCAGCAGCCCCAGGGGTACTGGAAACACCATATATTTT
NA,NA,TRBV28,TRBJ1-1,CASRETGRDTEAFF,TGTGCCAGCAGGGAGACAGGTAGGGACACTGAAGCTTTCTTT
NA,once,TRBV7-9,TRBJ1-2,CASSLDSYGGYTF,TGTGCCAGCAGCTTAGACTCCTACGGTGGCTACACCTTC